The 24 T cell receptor beta chains below come from one sample, sequenced in a study of tissue T cells after allogeneic stem cell transplantation. Some clones are missing from TCRdb's copy, which holds only in-frame ones; the method was immunoSEQ multiplex PCR. The sample has about 50,000 clones, around 67% seen once. The sample consisted of sorted cells pooled from one or two spleens. The origin of the receptors is a pool of C57BL/6 mice in good health.

On this clone itself: Germline and genes here are mouse. The CDR3 end falls 1 residue outside the read, so it is completed with the germline J gene. The chain is built from TRBV5 and TRBJ1-1; maybe TRBD1 (6 bases). CDR1 and CDR2 from the germline V gene are LGHNA and YNLKQL (reference sequence). The CDR3 has 15 residues. Trimming left V 0 bases short and J 1 base short, with 9 bases between. The part of the CDR3 DNA that was read is TGTGCCAGCAGCCAAGAAAGCAGGGGAAACACAGAAGTCTTC. Its translation is CASSQESRGNTEVF. The full CDR3 protein is CASSQESRGNTEVFF.

This clone was seen more than once but under ten times. Gene labels here are mouse ones. The read ends 1 residue before the CDR3 terminus; that terminus is restored from the germline J gene. This chain links TRBV2 with TRBJ2-7; 14 nucleotides match TRBD2. The CDR3 loop spans 16 amino acids. The ends lost 3 bases at V and 7 bases at J; junction bases unmatched: 8. The germline CDR1 and CDR2 sequences are LGHNA and YSYQKL. The CDR3 sequence: CASSHPGLGGRGEQYF. The DNA read from the CDR3 is TGTGCCAGCAGCCATCCGGGACTGGGGGGGCGCGGGGAACAGTAC.

Turning to this clone: Mismatch with germline at one junction end may stem from a read error. Each gene name is a mouse one. The CDR3 extends 1 residue past the end of the read, so its final part is completed from the germline J gene. The V call is TRBV3, the J call TRBJ2-1; 10 nucleotides match TRBD2. The CDR3 runs 15 residues. Germline CDR1 reads SNHLY; CDR2 reads FYNGKV (reference sequence). The CDR3 bases that were read are TGTGCCAGCAGCTCTCCGGGACTGGGGTATGCTGGGCAGTTC. Amino acids: CASSSPGLGYAGQF. The whole CDR3 protein reads CASSSPGLGYAGQFF.

Comments on this clone: Gene names refer to mouse genes. The sequence runs out 1 residue before the end of the CDR3; the remainder is reconstructed from the germline J gene. The V call is TRBV12-2, the J call TRBJ1-3; the match to TRBD1 covers 9 bases. CDR3 length equals 14 residues. The germline gives CDR1 SGHLS, CDR2 HYDKME. The junction had 9 bases not matched to a gene; V was cut back by 1 base and J by 12 bases. The DNA read from the CDR3 is TGTGCCAGCTCTCTGGACAGGGGACTGAGAGGGCTCTAT. It is translated as CASSLDRGLRGLY. The full CDR3 sequence reads CASSLDRGLRGLYF.

Points on this clone: The genes and germline here are from mouse. From the germline J gene comes the end of the CDR3, since the read stops 1 residue before it. The V call is TRBV29, the J call TRBJ2-3; 8 bases fit TRBD2. Trimming at V came to 2 bases and at J to 4 bases, leaving 5 bases not matched to a gene. Per the germline V gene, CDR1 is MSHET and CDR2 is SYDVDS. The CDR3 length is 15 residues. This chain's CDR3 is CASSLRLGGSETLYF. CDR3 DNA, as far as it was read: TGTGCTAGCAGTTTACGGCTGGGGGGTTCAGAAACGCTGTAT.

This clone was counted only a few times. Gene names are the mouse ones. The read terminates 1 residue ahead of where the CDR3 ends, so the germline J gene completes it. V is TRBV1 and J is TRBJ2-7; no definite D call. This CDR3 has 12 amino acids. CDR1 and CDR2 (germline): NSQYPW, LRSPGD (reference sequence). V gave up 0 bases and J gave up 3 bases, with 3 bases separating them. Here the CDR3 reads CTCSADDYEQYF. CDR3 DNA (partial): TGCACCTGCAGTGCAGATGACTATGAACAGTAC.

Concerning this clone itself: Gene names follow the mouse nomenclature. The read terminates 1 residue ahead of where the CDR3 ends, so the germline J gene completes it. This rearrangement joins TRBV29 to TRBJ2-5; TRBD1 matches 9 bases. The CDR3 is 12 amino acids. Germline lookup yields CDR1 MSHET and CDR2 SYDVDS. V lost 8 bases, J lost 5 bases, and 2 bases stayed unmatched. Partial CDR3 DNA: TGTGCTAGCCGACAGGGGGGAGACACCCAGTAC. Translation: CASRQGGDTQY. From start to end, the CDR3 is CASRQGGDTQYF.

Comment on this clone: The listed genes are named as in mouse. Read sequence stops 1 residue before the CDR3 end, and the germline J gene provides the missing end. This chain links TRBV1 with TRBJ2-3; 8 bases agree with TRBD2. This CDR3 has 15 amino acids. After removal of 1 base from V and 4 bases from J, the junction contained 4 bases not matched to a gene. From germline, CDR1 is NSQYPW and CDR2 LRSPGD (reference sequence). CDR3 protein: CTCSAGGGRTETLYF. The DNA read from the CDR3 is TGCACCTGCAGTGCAGGGGGGGGGCGCACAGAAACGCTGTAT.

With regard to this clone: The gene names given are mouse names. The read terminates 1 residue before the CDR3 end, so the remaining end is supplied by the germline J gene. The gene calls are TRBV13-1 and TRBJ1-4; the D is unclear. Germline CDR1 reads NSHNY; CDR2 reads SYGAGN. V was trimmed by 2 bases and J by 2 bases, leaving 4 bases between them. The CDR3 contains 13 residues. The sequenced CDR3 bases are TGTGCCAGCAGTGAAACCTCCAACGAAAGATTATTT. This codes for CASSETSNERLF. The full CDR3 is CASSETSNERLFF. Full variable domain (rest looked up from reference TRBV13-1 and TRBJ1-4): EAAVTQSPRNKVTVTGGNVTLSCRQTNSHNYMYWYRQDTGHGLRLIHYSYGAGNLRIGDVPDGYKATRTTQEDFFLLLELASPSQTSLYFCASSETSNERLFFGHGTKLSVL.

Concerning this clone: Genes here carry mouse names. The read stops 1 residue short of the end of the CDR3; the missing end is completed from the germline J gene. The chain couples TRBV17 to TRBJ1-1; D is uncertain. The CDR3 covers 12 residues. Germline CDR1 reads MNHDT; CDR2 reads YYDKIL. V was cut by 3 bases and J by 0 bases, with 2 bases left in between. This chain's CDR3 is CASSRTNTEVFF. Incomplete CDR3 DNA: TGTGCTAGCAGTAGGACAAACACAGAAGTCTTC.

In regard to this clone: Mouse gene names apply. The read terminates 1 residue before the CDR3 end, so the remaining end is supplied by the germline J gene. The J gene is TRBJ1-6, the V gene TRBV29; TRBD1 agrees at 8 bases. TRBJ1-6 is identified as an open reading frame with a role that is uncertain. V shed 6 bases and J 5 bases; nucleotides not matched to a gene: 3. This CDR3 contains 14 residues. The germline V gene has CDR1 MSHET and CDR2 SYDVDS. Partial CDR3 DNA: TGTGCTAGCAGCTGGACAGGGAATAATTCGCCCCTCTAC. This codes for CASSWTGNNSPLY. The CDR3 reads in full as CASSWTGNNSPLYF.

This clone has only a few counts. Germline and genes: mouse. The read ends 1 residue shy of where the CDR3 ends; the end is completed using the germline J gene. The genes are TRBV12-1 and TRBJ2-7, with a possible D match to TRBD1 (6 bases). CDR1 is SGHSN and CDR2 is HYEKVE in the germline V gene. The V and J ends lost 2 bases and 0 bases respectively, with 10 bases between them. This CDR3 is 14 amino acids long. CDR3 amino acids: CASSPGTHSYEQYF. The DNA read from the CDR3 is TGTGCCAGCTCTCCCGGGACACACTCCTATGAACAGTAC.

Details on this clone: Germline and genes: mouse. The CDR3 spells CASSLEARSSQNTLYF. CDR3 bases read: TGTGCCAGCAGCTTAGAGGCCAGATCTAGTCAAAACACCTTGTAC. This chain joins TRBV3 and TRBJ2-4; D is unclear. Coverage ceases 1 residue before the CDR3 finishes, and the germline J gene fills in the end. Germline values: CDR1 SNHLY, CDR2 FYNGKV (reference sequence). The CDR3 is 16 residues long. The V and J ends lost 1 base and 0 bases respectively, with 11 bases between them.

With respect to this clone: The listed genes are named as in mouse. The CDR3 protein is CARDNQNTLYF. CDR3 DNA (partial): TGTGCCAGGGACAATCAAAACACCTTGTAC. This chain uses TRBV13-3 with TRBJ2-4, with D tentatively TRBD1 (5 bases). With the read ending 1 residue before the CDR3 end, the germline J gene is used to fill in that end. The germline V gene encodes CDR1 NNHDY and CDR2 SYVADS. The length of the CDR3 is 11 residues. The germline V and J ends were trimmed by 8 bases and 2 bases, with 6 bases remaining between them. The entire variable domain, with the rest obtained from reference TRBV13-3 and TRBJ2-4, is as follows: EAAVTQSPRSKVAVTGGKVTLSCHQTNNHDYMYWYRQDTGHGLRLIHYSYVADSTEKGDIPDGYKASRPSQENFSLILELASLSQTAVYFCARDNQNTLYFGAGTRLSVL.

About this clone itself: One end of the junction fails to match germline, which may point to a read error. Gene names are mouse gene names. The read stops 1 residue short of the end of the CDR3; the missing end is completed from the germline J gene. The chain uses TRBV29 and TRBJ2-3, with 9 bases lining up with TRBD1. The CDR3 consists of 13 residues. CDR1 and CDR2 from the germline V gene are MSHET and SYDVDS. The sequenced CDR3 bases are TGCTATGTACAGGGGGCAAATGCAGAAACGCTGTAT. This encodes CYVQGANAETLY. The CDR3 in its entirety is CYVQGANAETLYF.

Notes on this clone: Mouse germline and gene names are used. The read ends 1 residue early relative to the CDR3; the germline J gene fills the gap. V is TRBV29 and J is TRBJ2-7, with 7 nucleotides matching TRBD1. The J segment lost 2 bases and the V segment lost 6 bases, leaving 4 bases of the junction unmatched. Germline V gene lookup returns CDR1 MSHET and CDR2 SYDVDS. The CDR3 extends over 13 amino acids. The sequenced part of the CDR3 DNA is TGTGCTAGCAGCCGTGGACAGGCCTATGAACAGTAC. This codes for CASSRGQAYEQY. The entire CDR3 reads CASSRGQAYEQYF.

This clone has a handful of counts. Gene names follow the mouse nomenclature. With the read ending 1 residue before the CDR3 end, the germline J gene is used to fill in that end. The chain uses TRBV26 and TRBJ1-5; D perhaps matches TRBD1 (5 bases). Trimming removed 3 bases from V and 0 bases from J, with 9 bases in between. This CDR3 is 15 amino acids long. CDR1 and CDR2 (germline): KGHPV, FQNQEV (reference sequence). CDR3 bases read: TGTGCCAGCAGTCTAGAGGACAATAACAACCAGGCTCCGCTT. This gives the protein CASSLEDNNNQAPL. The whole CDR3 reads CASSLEDNNNQAPLF.

Remarks on this clone: Any gene name here is a mouse gene name. The CDR3 end falls 1 residue outside the read, so it is completed with the germline J gene. The chain joins TRBV20 to TRBJ2-3; D unresolved. Germline values: CDR1 GFQATS, CDR2 STVNSAI. Trimming took 6 bases from V and 0 from J, leaving 4 bases between them. The CDR3 has 11 residues. CDR3 loop: CGASSAETLYF. Incomplete CDR3 DNA: TGTGGTGCCTCTAGTGCAGAAACGCTGTAT.

Worth noting for this clone: Gene names are mouse gene names. The read comes to an end 1 residue before the CDR3 does, leaving the germline J gene to fill in the end. The chain uses TRBV17 and TRBJ1-1; D perhaps matches TRBD1 (6 bases). Looked up from germline, CDR1 is MNHDT and CDR2 is YYDKIL. The CDR3 is 12 residues long. Trimming removed 9 bases from V and 8 bases from J, with 16 bases in between. Partial CDR3 DNA: TGTGCTAGGGAGGGGGGGAGGAGGGAAGTCTTC. Amino acids: CAREGGRREVF. The full CDR3 protein is CAREGGRREVFF.

As regards this clone: Gene names follow the mouse nomenclature. The read ends 1 residue before the CDR3 terminus; that terminus is restored from the germline J gene. The chain links TRBV2 to TRBJ2-7; 12 bases are shared with TRBD1. J lost 7 bases, V lost 4 bases, and 5 bases had no gene match. There are 14 residues in the CDR3. Looked up from germline, CDR1 is LGHNA and CDR2 is YSYQKL. The sequenced part of the CDR3 DNA is TGTGCCAGCAGCCTCCGGGACAGGGGGCGAGAACAGTAC. Its translation is CASSLRDRGREQY. The entire CDR3 protein reads CASSLRDRGREQYF.

Points on this clone: Germline and genes: mouse. The read is 1 residue too short to cover the CDR3 end, so that end is filled in from the germline J gene. This chain links TRBV14 with TRBJ2-3; D gene uncertain. Germline CDR1 reads SGHDT; CDR2 reads FRDEAV. Trimming pared 3 bases from V and 0 bases from J, leaving 11 bases between. The length of the CDR3 is 15 residues. The CDR3 bases that were read are TGTGCCAGCAGTTCCCGACAATTTAGTGCAGAAACGCTGTAT. Its translation is CASSSRQFSAETLY. The whole CDR3 sequence reads CASSSRQFSAETLYF.

On this clone itself: Gene names are mouse gene names. The read stops 1 residue short of the end of the CDR3; the missing end is completed from the germline J gene. V is TRBV23 and J is TRBJ2-7; the D call of TRBD2 is as the table states it, not checked on the DNA. Looked up from germline, CDR1 is KGHTA and CDR2 is FQNQQP. This CDR3 spans 13 amino acids. CDR3 DNA, as far as it was read: TGCTCCAGCAGTCAACCGGGACTGGGTGAACAGTAC. This translates into CSSSQPGLGEQY. The CDR3 in full is CSSSQPGLGEQYF.

Notes on this clone: Germline and genes here are mouse. Read data end 1 residue before the CDR3 end; the end is taken from the germline J gene. The gene calls are TRBV31 and TRBJ2-5; no definite D call. The germline CDR1 and CDR2 sequences are GKSSPN and SITVG. The CDR3 totals 12 residues. Trimming removed 0 bases at V and 3 bases at J, with 4 bases between. The sequenced CDR3 bases are TGTGCCTGGAGTCTACGGCAAGACACCCAGTAC. Its translation: CAWSLRQDTQY. The complete CDR3 reads CAWSLRQDTQYF. Complete variable domain (other parts from reference TRBV31 and TRBJ2-5): AQTIHQWPVAEIKAVGSPLSLGCTIKGKSSPNLYWYWQATGGTLQQLFYSITVGQVESVVQLNLSASRPKDDQFILSTEKLLLSHSGFYLCAWSLRQDTQYFGPGTRLLVL.

Notes on this clone: Gene names are mouse gene names. The read terminates 1 residue ahead of where the CDR3 ends, so the germline J gene completes it. V gene TRBV1 combines with J gene TRBJ1-1, with D unclear. Trimming shortened V by 0 bases and J by 3 bases, and 8 bases separated the two germline ends. CDR3 length equals 14 residues. Germline V lookup: CDR1 NSQYPW, CDR2 LRSPGD (reference sequence). The CDR3: CTCSAEAGYTEVFF. Incomplete CDR3 DNA: TGCACCTGCAGTGCAGAGGCCGGCTACACAGAAGTCTTC.